These 5 T cell receptor beta chains were sequenced from one sample in a study of regulatory T cells in long-lasting Graves disease. The authors built TCR beta libraries using iRepertoire HTBI primers and Arm-PCR of CDR3 regions. TCRdb itself ran the multiplex PCR reads through MiXCR, one entry per CDR3 protein. The sample holds 700,000 or so distinct CDR3 sequences, roughly 30% seen once. Time point given: persistent/refractory GD, antithyroid drugs over 5 years with positive TRAb. Extracted PBMC RNA gave rise to the TCR library. The source was peripheral blood mononuclear cells (PBMCs), collected when the disease was refractory, from a patient treated with antithyroid drugs. The source of these receptors is a female donor with Graves disease.

This clonotype occurred many times. The chain couples TRBV28 to TRBJ1-1, with D perhaps TRBD1 (6 bases). There are 15 residues in the CDR3. Germline CDR1 reads MDHEN; CDR2 reads SYDVKM. The V gene lost 6 bases and the J gene lost 1 base, with 15 bases spanning the gap. In DNA, the CDR3 is TGTGCCAGCAGACACCTCGGGACACCGAACACTGAAGCTTTCTTT. Amino acid sequence: CASRHLGTPNTEAFF.

The genes are TRBV4-2 and TRBJ2-7, with no clear D. Germline V gene lookup returns CDR1 LGHNA and CDR2 YNFKEQ. V dropped 2 bases and J dropped 2 bases, with 7 bases sitting between them. This CDR3 is 13 amino acids long. CDR3 protein: CASSQRQTYEQYF. CDR3 DNA: TGTGCCAGCAGCCAAAGACAAACCTACGAGCAGTACTTC.

This chain links TRBV7-2 with TRBJ1-5; no clear D gene. The CDR3 runs 17 residues. Trimming removed 2 bases at V and 6 bases at J, with 20 bases between. Germline V gene lookup returns CDR1 SGHTA and CDR2 FQGNSA. The CDR3 spells CASSLIPGPLPSQPQHF. Written as DNA, the CDR3 is TGTGCCAGCAGCTTAATACCCGGTCCCCTACCCAGTCAGCCCCAGCATTTT.

The CDR3 spells CSVKGWDNEKLFF. CDR3 bases: TGCAGTGTCAAGGGATGGGATAATGAAAAACTGTTTTTT. This rearrangement joins TRBV20-1 to TRBJ1-4; D gene unclear. Germline V gene data show CDR1 as DFQATT and CDR2 as SNEGSKA (reference sequence). Trimming left V 7 bases short and J 4 bases short, with 13 bases between. The CDR3 sequence is 13 residues long.

The CDR3 loop reads CASSSQMESYTF. CDR3 DNA: TGCGCCAGCAGCTCGCAAATGGAAAGCTACACCTTC. This chain connects TRBV5-1 to TRBJ1-2; no definite D call. This CDR3 region has 12 residues. V lost 3 bases and J lost 9, with 12 bases in between. The germline V gene encodes CDR1 SGHRS and CDR2 YFSETQ.